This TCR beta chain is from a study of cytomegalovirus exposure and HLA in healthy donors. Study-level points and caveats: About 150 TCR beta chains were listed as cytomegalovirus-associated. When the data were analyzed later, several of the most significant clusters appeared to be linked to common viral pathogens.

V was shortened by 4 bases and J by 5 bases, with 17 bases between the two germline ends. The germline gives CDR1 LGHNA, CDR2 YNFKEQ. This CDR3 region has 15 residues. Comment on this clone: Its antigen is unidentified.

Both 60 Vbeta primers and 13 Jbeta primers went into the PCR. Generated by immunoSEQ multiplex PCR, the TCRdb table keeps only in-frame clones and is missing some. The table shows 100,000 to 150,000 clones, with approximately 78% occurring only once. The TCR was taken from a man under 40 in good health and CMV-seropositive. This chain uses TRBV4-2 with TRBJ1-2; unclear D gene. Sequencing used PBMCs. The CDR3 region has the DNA TGTGCCAGCAGCCCCGAGGCCACGGCGGCATATGGCTACACCTTC. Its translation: CASSPEATAAYGYTF.